This TCR beta chain was retrieved from a study of T-cell reconstitution after alpha-beta-depleted transplantation in children. Overall study results and limits: T-cell counts and diversity were attributed mostly to newly produced T cells one year after transplant. Some patients' high day-60 TCRbeta diversity was attributed to recipient cells surviving conditioning. Two months or so post-transplant, alpha-beta T cells reportedly derived from several hundred expanded graft clones.

Using unique molecular identifiers, the investigators prepared the TCRbeta library. MiXCR, run by TCRdb on the PCR reads, gives a single entry per CDR3 protein. Of 7,900 or so distinct CDR3 sequences in the sample, about 32% are singletons; the top ten hold around 2%. A word on this clonotype: The antigen remains unidentified.

The material was peripheral blood, obtained 60 days after TCRalphabeta/CD19-depleted stem cell transplant. The clonotype originates from a boy under two years old who had a stem cell transplant for SCID, so the T cells may come from the graft donor.

The CDR3 region is CASSSKTGLAPNYEQYF. The CDR3 coding sequence is TGTGCCAGCAGCTCGAAAACAGGACTAGCGCCCAACTACGAGCAGTACTTC. This chain uses TRBV7-9 with TRBJ2-7; 9 nucleotides line up with TRBD2. The germline CDR1 and CDR2 sequences are SEHNR and FQNEAQ (reference sequence). This CDR3 region has 17 residues. Trimming took 4 bases from V and 3 from J; bases not matched to a gene: 13. Drawing the rest from reference TRBV7-9 and TRBJ2-7, the complete variable domain is DTGVSQNPRHKITKRGQNVTFRCDPISEHNRLYWYRQTLGQGPEFLTYFQNEAQLEKSRLLSDRFSAERPKGSFSTLEIQRTEQGDSAMYLCASSSKTGLAPNYEQYFGPGTRLTVT.